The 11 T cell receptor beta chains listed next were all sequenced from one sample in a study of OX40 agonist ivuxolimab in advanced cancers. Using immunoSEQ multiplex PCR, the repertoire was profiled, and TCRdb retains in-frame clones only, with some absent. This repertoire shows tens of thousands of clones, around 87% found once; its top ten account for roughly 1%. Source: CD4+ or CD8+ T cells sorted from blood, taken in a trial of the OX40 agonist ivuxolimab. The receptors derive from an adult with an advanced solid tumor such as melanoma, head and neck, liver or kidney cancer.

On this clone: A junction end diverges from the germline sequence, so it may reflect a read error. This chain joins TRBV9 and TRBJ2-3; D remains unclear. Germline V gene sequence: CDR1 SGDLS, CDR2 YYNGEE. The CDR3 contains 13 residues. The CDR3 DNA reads TGTGTCAGCAGCGTAGACAACATCAATACGCAGTATTTT. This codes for CVSSVDNINTQYF.

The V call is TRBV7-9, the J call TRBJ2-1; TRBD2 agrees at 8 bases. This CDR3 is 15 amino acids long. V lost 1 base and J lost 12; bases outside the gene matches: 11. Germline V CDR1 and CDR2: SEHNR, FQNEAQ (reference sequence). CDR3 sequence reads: CASSLESGRSGRQFF. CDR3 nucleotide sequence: TGTGCCAGCAGCTTAGAAAGCGGGAGAAGTGGGAGGCAGTTCTTC.

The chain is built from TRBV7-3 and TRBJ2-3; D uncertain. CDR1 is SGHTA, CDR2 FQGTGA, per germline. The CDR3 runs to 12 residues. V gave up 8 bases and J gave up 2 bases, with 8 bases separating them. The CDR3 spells CASSEDTDTQYF. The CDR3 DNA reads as TGTGCCAGCTCGGAAGACACAGATACGCAGTATTTT.

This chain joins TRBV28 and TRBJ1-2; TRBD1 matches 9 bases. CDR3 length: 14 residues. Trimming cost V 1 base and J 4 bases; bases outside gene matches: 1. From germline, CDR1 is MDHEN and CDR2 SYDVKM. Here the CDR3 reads CASSLYRGPYGYTF. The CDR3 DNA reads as TGTGCCAGCAGTTTATACAGGGGGCCCTATGGCTACACCTTC.

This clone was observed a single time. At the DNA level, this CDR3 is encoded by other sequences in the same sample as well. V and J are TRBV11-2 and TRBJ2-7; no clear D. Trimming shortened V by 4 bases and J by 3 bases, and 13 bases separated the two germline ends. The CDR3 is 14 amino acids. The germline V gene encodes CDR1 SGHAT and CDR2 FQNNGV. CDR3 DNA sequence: TGTGCCAGCAGCTCGGCATTTGCCGGCTACGAGCAGTACTTC. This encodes CASSSAFAGYEQYF.

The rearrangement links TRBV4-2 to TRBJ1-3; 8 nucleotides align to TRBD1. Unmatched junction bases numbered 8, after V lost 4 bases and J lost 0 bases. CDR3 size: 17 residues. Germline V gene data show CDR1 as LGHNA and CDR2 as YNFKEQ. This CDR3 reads CASSRVGQDRSGNTIYF. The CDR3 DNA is TGTGCCAGCAGCCGAGTGGGACAGGACCGCTCTGGAAACACCATATATTTT.

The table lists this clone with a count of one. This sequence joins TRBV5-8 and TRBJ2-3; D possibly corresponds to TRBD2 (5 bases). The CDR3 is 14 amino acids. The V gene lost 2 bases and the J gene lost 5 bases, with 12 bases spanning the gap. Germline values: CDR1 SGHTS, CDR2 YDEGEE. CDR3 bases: TGTGCCAGCAGCTTCGGACTGATCCAAGATACGCAGTATTTT. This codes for CASSFGLIQDTQYF.

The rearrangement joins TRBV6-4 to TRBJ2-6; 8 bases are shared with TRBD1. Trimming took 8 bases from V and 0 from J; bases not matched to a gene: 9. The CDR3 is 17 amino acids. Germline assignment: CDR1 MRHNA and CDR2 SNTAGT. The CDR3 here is CASPIRTGNSGANVLTF. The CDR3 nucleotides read TGTGCCAGCCCCATTAGGACAGGGAACTCTGGGGCCAACGTCCTGACTTTC.

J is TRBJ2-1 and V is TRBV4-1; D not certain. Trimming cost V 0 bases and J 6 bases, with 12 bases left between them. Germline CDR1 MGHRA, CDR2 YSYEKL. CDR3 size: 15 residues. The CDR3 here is CASSQDFSTSNEQFF. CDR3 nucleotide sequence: TGCGCCAGCAGCCAAGATTTTAGCACATCCAATGAGCAGTTCTTC.

The CDR3 here is CASSLSAGIAYEQYF. CDR3 nucleotides: TGTGCCAGCAGCTTATCAGCGGGGATCGCGTACGAGCAGTACTTC. V usage is TRBV7-8 and J usage is TRBJ2-7; 7 bases are shared with TRBD2. CDR3 length: 15 amino acids. The V gene's germline CDR1 is SGHVS and CDR2 FQNEAQ. With V trimmed by 2 bases and J by 4 bases, 8 bases remained unmatched.

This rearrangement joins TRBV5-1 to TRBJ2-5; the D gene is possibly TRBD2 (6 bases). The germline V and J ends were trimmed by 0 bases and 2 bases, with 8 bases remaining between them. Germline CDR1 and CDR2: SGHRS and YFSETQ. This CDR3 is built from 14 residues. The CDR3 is CASSLGAGQETQYF. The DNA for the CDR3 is TGCGCCAGCAGCTTGGGTGCGGGACAAGAGACCCAGTACTTC. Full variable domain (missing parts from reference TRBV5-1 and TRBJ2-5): KAGVTQTPRYLIKTRGQQVTLSCSPISGHRSVSWYQQTPGQGLQFLFEYFSETQRNKGNFPGRFSGRQFSNSRSEMNVSTLELGDSALYLCASSLGAGQETQYFGPGTRLLVL.